This TCR beta chain was identified in a study of blood T cell repertoires in COVID-19. This table comes from immunoSEQ multiplex PCR, and its TCRdb copy is limited to in-frame clones, with some not included. The sample has approximately 240,000 clones, approximately 85% seen once. The CDR3 is 11 amino acids. The germline V gene has CDR1 GTSNPN and CDR2 SVGIG (reference sequence). V lost 4 bases to trimming and J lost 7 bases, with 7 bases between them. The V and J genes are TRBV30 and TRBJ2-2; maybe TRBD2 (5 bases). The TCR was taken from a middle-aged man with acute or convalescent COVID-19. Sequencing was done on a sample of peripheral blood. CDR3 in DNA: TGTGCCTGGACGGGATACGGGGAGCTGTTTTTT. Translation gives CAWTGYGELFF.